The entry below describes one T cell receptor (beta chain). This entry comes from a study of blood T cell repertoires in COVID-19. Method: immunoSEQ multiplex PCR; TCRdb's copy keeps in-frame clones and lacks some. The table includes fewer than 350,000 clones, about 86% detected once. The CDR3 length is 13 residues. The V and J ends lost 5 bases and 7 bases respectively, with 15 bases between them. Germline CDR1 reads SGHVS; CDR2 reads FNYEAQ. The sequence was collected from a woman between 40 and 50 years old with acute COVID-19. The chain has TRBV7-6 and TRBJ2-7, with D hard to call. The sequencing sample was made of PBMCs or T cells enriched from blood (not recorded which). The CDR3 spells CASSPDPPGEQYF. For the CDR3, the DNA is TGTGCCAGCAGCCCTGACCCGCCCGGGGAGCAGTACTTC.